A single sample gave rise to the 12 T cell receptor beta chains below, sequenced in a study of blood T cell repertoires in COVID-19. The table came from immunoSEQ multiplex PCR; TCRdb's copy has only in-frame clones and leaves some out. The sample has 250,000 to 400,000 clones; roughly 85% are singletons. The material sequenced was PBMCs or T cells enriched from blood (not recorded which). These receptors were obtained from a woman aged 30 to 39 who had been exposed to COVID-19.

This rearrangement joins TRBV5-1 to TRBJ2-1; TRBD1 is a possible D gene (6 bases). The CDR3 sequence is 17 residues long. Germline assignment: CDR1 SGHRS and CDR2 YFSETQ. V lost 4 bases, J lost 0 bases, and 17 bases lay in between. The CDR3 nucleotides are TGCGCCAGCAGCCTCGGGACACCGCCTATCTCCTACAATGAGCAGTTCTTC. Protein product: CASSLGTPPISYNEQFF.

The chain has TRBV12-3 or TRBV12-4 and TRBJ1-1; TRBD1 matches 9 bases. J was trimmed by 4 bases and V by 6 bases; bases with no gene match: 3. The CDR3 runs 13 residues. DNA of the CDR3: TGTGCCAGCAGGCAGACAGGGGGCACTGAAGCTTTCTTT. This sequence encodes CASRQTGGTEAFF.

J is TRBJ1-6 and V is TRBV28, with D unclear. The V end lost 5 bases, the J end lost 5 bases, and 10 bases lay between the germline ends. The germline V gene encodes CDR1 MDHEN and CDR2 SYDVKM. CDR3 length: 14 amino acids. The CDR3, as DNA: TGTGCCAGCAGTCCCGGGAGGCATAATTCACCCCTCCACTTT. Encoded protein: CASSPGRHNSPLHF.

The chain joins TRBV30 to TRBJ1-3; D unresolved. The CDR3 loop spans 15 amino acids. The germline V and J ends were trimmed by 2 bases and 0 bases, with 11 bases remaining between them. CDR1 and CDR2 from the germline V gene are GTSNPN and SVGIG (reference sequence). The CDR3 nucleotides read TGTGCCTGGAGTCTCGGCGGGAGCTCTGGAAACACCATATATTTT. Its translation is CAWSLGGSSGNTIYF.

The chain has TRBV5-1 and TRBJ1-6, with a tentative D call TRBD1 (5 bases). The germline V gene encodes CDR1 SGHRS and CDR2 YFSETQ. This CDR3 spans 13 amino acids. V was cut by 0 bases and J by 13 bases, with 11 bases left in between. The CDR3 sequence is CASSLGTFWPLHF. The CDR3, as DNA: TGCGCCAGCAGCTTGGGGACATTTTGGCCCCTCCACTTT.

The CDR3 here is CASCLAGGEETQYF. CDR3 sequence (DNA): TGCGCCAGCTGTTTAGCGGGAGGCGAAGAGACCCAGTACTTC. This chain uses TRBV5-1 with TRBJ2-5; 10 nucleotides match TRBD2. CDR3 length: 14 residues. V shed 7 bases, J shed 3 bases, and the junction held 6 bases outside the gene matches. Germline V gives CDR1 SGHRS, CDR2 YFSETQ.

The rearrangement joins TRBV11-1 to TRBJ1-1; D not certain. The V end lost 3 bases, the J end lost 4 bases, and 12 bases lay between the germline ends. The CDR3 spans 14 residues. Per germline, CDR1 SGHAT and CDR2 FQDESV (reference sequence). CDR3 loop: CASSFSEVGTEAFF. The CDR3 DNA reads as TGTGCCAGCAGCTTTAGTGAGGTGGGCACTGAAGCTTTCTTT. The full variable domain, rest sourced from reference TRBV11-1 and TRBJ1-1, is EAEVAQSPRYKITEKSQAVAFWCDPISGHATLYWYRQILGQGPELLVQFQDESVVDDSQLPKDRFSAERLKGVDSTLKIQPAELGDSAMYLCASSFSEVGTEAFFGQGTRLTVV.

The CDR3 protein is CASRSRGLSTDTQYF. DNA of the CDR3: TGTGCCAGCAGATCTAGGGGGCTAAGCACAGATACGCAGTATTTT. The chain recombines TRBV7-3 with TRBJ2-3; 7 bases match TRBD1. After removal of 6 bases from V and 0 bases from J, the junction contained 6 bases not matched to a gene. Per the germline V gene, CDR1 is SGHTA and CDR2 is FQGTGA. CDR3 length: 15 residues.

This chain joins TRBV10-3 and TRBJ1-5; 7 bases align to TRBD1. The J segment lost 4 bases and the V segment lost 3 bases, leaving 9 bases of the junction unmatched. Looked up from germline, CDR1 is ENHRY and CDR2 is SYGVKD. The CDR3 length is 16 residues. The CDR3 region has the DNA TGTGCCATCAGTGACTCCTCGGTACAGGGGAATCAGCCCCAGCATTTT. Protein sequence: CAISDSSVQGNQPQHF.

The J gene is TRBJ2-1, the V gene TRBV5-3, with 13 positions matching TRBD2. TRBV5-3 counts as an open reading frame of uncertain function. The CDR3 runs to 17 residues. The V gene end was trimmed by 0 bases and the J gene end by 2 bases; junction bases not matched to a gene: 2. The CDR3 spells CARSLVLAGGPYNEQFF. CDR3 DNA sequence: TGTGCCAGAAGCTTGGTACTAGCGGGGGGGCCCTACAATGAGCAGTTCTTC.

The chain has TRBV28 and TRBJ2-7; TRBD2 matches at 9 bases. Trimming at V came to 6 bases and at J to 1 base, leaving 7 bases not matched to a gene. The CDR3 totals 15 residues. The V gene's germline CDR1 is MDHEN and CDR2 SYDVKM. In DNA, the CDR3 is TGTGCCAGCAGAGCCGGGACTAGCTATTCCTACGAGCAGTACTTC. Protein product: CASRAGTSYSYEQYF. The whole variable domain, filled in from reference TRBV28 and TRBJ2-7, reads DVKVTQSSRYLVKRTGEKVFLECVQDMDHENMFWYRQDPGLGLRLIYFSYDVKMKEKGDIPEGYSVSREKKERFSLILESASTNQTSMYLCASRAGTSYSYEQYFGPGTRLTVT.

The chain employs TRBV30 and TRBJ1-1; D might be TRBD1 (5 bases). V shed 5 bases and J shed 2 bases, with 12 bases lying between them. From germline, CDR1 is GTSNPN and CDR2 SVGIG (reference sequence). The CDR3 has 13 residues. CDR3 sequence reads: CAWADTQNTEAFF. Written as DNA, the CDR3 is TGTGCCTGGGCGGACACCCAAAACACTGAAGCTTTCTTT.